The 3 T cell receptor beta chains below come from one sample, sequenced in a study of blood T cell repertoires in COVID-19. Repertoires were generated with immunoSEQ multiplex PCR, while TCRdb's copy carries only in-frame clones and drops some. This table has about 200,000 clones, 75% to 90% appearing once. The sample consisted of peripheral blood. All receptors derive from a woman aged 70 to 79 with COVID-19, enrolled during active disease.

The chain joins TRBV5-1 to TRBJ2-5; TRBD1 is a possible D gene (5 bases). Between the trimmed V and J ends, which lost 2 bases and 5 bases, there was a span of 13 bases. CDR1 SGHRS and CDR2 YFSETQ come from the germline V gene. This CDR3 contains 14 residues. CDR3 sequence (DNA): TGCGCCAGCAGCTTAAGGGGATTGAGGGAGACCCAGTACTTC. Encoded protein: CASSLRGLRETQYF.

The chain links TRBV4-2 to TRBJ1-6; D is possibly TRBD1 (5 bases). Trimming took off 1 base at V and 6 bases at J, with 13 bases between the two ends. The CDR3 spans 16 residues. Germline-derived CDR1 and CDR2 are LGHNA and YNFKEQ. Written as DNA, the CDR3 is TGTGCCAGCAGCCAAGCTTCGGGGGTTCGTAATTCACCCCTCCACTTT. Its protein is CASSQASGVRNSPLHF.

This clone was observed a single time. The V gene is TRBV28, the J gene TRBJ1-1; possibly TRBD1 for D (6 bases). V was pared by 2 bases and J by 8 bases, with 12 bases between. The CDR3 contains 13 residues. Per germline, CDR1 MDHEN and CDR2 SYDVKM. CDR3 nucleotides: TGTGCCAGCAGTTTAACCTCCCAGGGGGAAGCTTTCTTT. It codes for CASSLTSQGEAFF.